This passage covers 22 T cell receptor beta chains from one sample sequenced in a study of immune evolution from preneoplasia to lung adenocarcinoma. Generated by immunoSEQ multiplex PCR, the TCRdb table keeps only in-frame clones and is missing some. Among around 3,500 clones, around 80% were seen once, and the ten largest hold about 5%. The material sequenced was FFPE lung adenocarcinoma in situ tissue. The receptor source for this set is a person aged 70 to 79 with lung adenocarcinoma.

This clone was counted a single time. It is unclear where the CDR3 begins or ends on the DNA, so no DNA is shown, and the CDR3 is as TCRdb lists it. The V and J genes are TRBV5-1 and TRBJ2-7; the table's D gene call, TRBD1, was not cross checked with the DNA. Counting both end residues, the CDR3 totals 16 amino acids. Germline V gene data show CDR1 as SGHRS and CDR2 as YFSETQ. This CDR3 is CASSLVLWTRDTEQYF.

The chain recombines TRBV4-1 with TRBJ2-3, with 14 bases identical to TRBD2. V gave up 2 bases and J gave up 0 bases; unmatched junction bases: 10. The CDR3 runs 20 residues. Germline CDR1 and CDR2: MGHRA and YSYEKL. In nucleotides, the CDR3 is TGCGCCAGCAGCCAACCGGGACTAGCGGGAGTGGGGGGTAGCACAGATACGCAGTATTTT. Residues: CASSQPGLAGVGGSTDTQYF.

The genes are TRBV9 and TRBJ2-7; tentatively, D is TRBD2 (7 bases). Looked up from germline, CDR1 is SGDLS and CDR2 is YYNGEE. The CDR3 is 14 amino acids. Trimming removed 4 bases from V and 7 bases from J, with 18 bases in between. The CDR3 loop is CASSPIGGAGEQYF. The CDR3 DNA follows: TGTGCCAGCAGCCCGATAGGGGGGGCGGGGGAGCAGTACTTC.

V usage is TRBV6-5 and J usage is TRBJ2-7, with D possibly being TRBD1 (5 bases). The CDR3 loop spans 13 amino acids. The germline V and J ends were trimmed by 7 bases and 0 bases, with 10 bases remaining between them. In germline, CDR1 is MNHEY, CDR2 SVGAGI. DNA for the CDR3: TGTGCCAGCAAGGACACCCGCTCCTACGAGCAGTACTTC. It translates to CASKDTRSYEQYF.

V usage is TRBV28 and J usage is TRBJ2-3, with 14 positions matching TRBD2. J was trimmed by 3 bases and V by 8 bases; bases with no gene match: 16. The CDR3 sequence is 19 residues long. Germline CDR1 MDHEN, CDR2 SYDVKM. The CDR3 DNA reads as TGTGCCAGCTCCCCGACTAGCGGGAGGGCCGGGAGTCGGACAGATACGCAGTATTTT. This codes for CASSPTSGRAGSRTDTQYF.

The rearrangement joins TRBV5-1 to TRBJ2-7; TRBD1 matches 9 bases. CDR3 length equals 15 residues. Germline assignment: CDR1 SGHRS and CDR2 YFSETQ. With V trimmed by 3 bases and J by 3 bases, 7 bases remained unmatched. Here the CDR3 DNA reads TGCGCCAGCAGCTGGACACAGGGGGCCCACTACGAGCAGTACTTC. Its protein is CASSWTQGAHYEQYF.

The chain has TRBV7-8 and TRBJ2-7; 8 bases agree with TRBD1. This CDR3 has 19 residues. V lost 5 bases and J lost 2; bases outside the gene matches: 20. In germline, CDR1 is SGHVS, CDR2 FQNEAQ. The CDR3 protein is CASSPPSAGGMVVPYEQYF. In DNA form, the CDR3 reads TGTGCCAGCAGCCCACCCTCGGCAGGGGGCATGGTGGTGCCCTACGAGCAGTACTTC.

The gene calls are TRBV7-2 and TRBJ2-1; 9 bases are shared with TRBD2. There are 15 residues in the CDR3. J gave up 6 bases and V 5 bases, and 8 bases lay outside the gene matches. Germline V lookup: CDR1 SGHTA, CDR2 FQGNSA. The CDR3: CASSQGSSGSNEQFF. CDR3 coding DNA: TGTGCCAGCAGCCAGGGGAGTAGCGGGAGCAATGAGCAGTTCTTC.

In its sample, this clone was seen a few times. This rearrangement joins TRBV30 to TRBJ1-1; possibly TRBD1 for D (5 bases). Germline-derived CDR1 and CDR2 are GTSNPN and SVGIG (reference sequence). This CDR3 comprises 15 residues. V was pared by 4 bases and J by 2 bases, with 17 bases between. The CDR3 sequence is CAWKLMGGVNTEAFF. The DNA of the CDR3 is TGTGCCTGGAAATTAATGGGGGGGGTAAACACTGAAGCTTTCTTT.

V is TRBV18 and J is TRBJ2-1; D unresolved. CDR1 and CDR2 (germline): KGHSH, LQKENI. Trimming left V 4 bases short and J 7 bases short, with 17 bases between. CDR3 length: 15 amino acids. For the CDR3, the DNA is TGTGCCAGCTCACGTTTGGGCAGATCGAGAAATGAGCAGTTCTTC. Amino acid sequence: CASSRLGRSRNEQFF.

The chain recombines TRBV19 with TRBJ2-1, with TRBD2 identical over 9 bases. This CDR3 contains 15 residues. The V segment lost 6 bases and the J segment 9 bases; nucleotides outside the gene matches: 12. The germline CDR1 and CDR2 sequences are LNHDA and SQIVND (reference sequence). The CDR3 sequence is CASRVFSGSGGEQFF. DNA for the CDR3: TGTGCCAGTAGAGTATTTAGCGGGAGCGGCGGTGAGCAGTTCTTC.

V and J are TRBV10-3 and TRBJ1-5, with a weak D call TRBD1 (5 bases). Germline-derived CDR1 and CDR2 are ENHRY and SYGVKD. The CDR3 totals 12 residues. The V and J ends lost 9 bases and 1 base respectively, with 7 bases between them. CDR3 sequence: CAMGPSNQPQHF. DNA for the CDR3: TGTGCCATGGGACCAAGCAATCAGCCCCAGCATTTT.

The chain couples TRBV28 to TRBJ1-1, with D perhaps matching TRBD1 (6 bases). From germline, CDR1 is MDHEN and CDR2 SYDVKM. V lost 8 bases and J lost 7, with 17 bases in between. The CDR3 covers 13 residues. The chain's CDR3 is CASFSLGQLEAFF. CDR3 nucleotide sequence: TGTGCCAGCTTTAGCCTTGGACAGCTTGAAGCTTTCTTT.

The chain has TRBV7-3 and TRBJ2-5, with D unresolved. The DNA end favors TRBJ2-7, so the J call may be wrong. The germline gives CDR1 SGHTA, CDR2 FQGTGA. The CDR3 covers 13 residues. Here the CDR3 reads CASSYLSRYEQYF. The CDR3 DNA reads TGTGCCAGCAGCTACCTGTCTCGCTACGAGCAGTACTTC.

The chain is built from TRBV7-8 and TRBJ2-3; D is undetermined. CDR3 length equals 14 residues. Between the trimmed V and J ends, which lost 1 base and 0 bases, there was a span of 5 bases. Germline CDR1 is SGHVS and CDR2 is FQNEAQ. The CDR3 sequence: CASSLGRSTDTQYF. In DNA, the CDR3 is TGTGCCAGCAGCTTAGGGCGGAGCACAGATACGCAGTATTTT.

The CDR3 DNA reads as TGCGCCAGCAGCTTACCCGGGACAGGGGGTTTTTCCTACGAGCAGTACTTC. Translated: CASSLPGTGGFSYEQYF. The chain has TRBV5-1 and TRBJ2-7; the match to TRBD1 covers 11 bases. J gave up 1 base and V 2 bases, and 8 bases lay outside the gene matches. The V gene's germline CDR1 is SGHRS and CDR2 YFSETQ. CDR3 length: 17 amino acids.

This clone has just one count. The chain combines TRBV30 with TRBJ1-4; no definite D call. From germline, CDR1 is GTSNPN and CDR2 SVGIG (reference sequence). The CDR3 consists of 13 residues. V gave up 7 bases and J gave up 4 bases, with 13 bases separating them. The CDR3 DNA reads TGTGCCTTAAGACGGGAAAGTAATGAAAAACTGTTTTTT. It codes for CALRRESNEKLFF.

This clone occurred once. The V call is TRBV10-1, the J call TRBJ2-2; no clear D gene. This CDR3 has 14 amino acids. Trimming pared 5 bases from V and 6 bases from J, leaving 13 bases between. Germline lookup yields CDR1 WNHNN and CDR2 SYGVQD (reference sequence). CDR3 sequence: CASSLNQQAGELFF. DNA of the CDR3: TGCGCCAGCAGTTTGAACCAGCAAGCCGGGGAGCTGTTTTTT.

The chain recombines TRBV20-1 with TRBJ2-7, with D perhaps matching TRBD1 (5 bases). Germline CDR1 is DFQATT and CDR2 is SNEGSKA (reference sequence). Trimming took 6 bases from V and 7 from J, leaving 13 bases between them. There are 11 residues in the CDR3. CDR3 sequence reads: CSAKGSSEQYF. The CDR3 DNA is TGCAGTGCAAAGGGGTCTTCAGAGCAGTACTTC.

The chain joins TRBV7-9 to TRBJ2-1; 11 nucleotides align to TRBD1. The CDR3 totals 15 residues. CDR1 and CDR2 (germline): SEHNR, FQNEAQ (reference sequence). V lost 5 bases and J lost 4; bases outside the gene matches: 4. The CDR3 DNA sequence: TGTGCCAGCAGCCGGACAGGGGGCGCTTACAATGAGCAGTTCTTC. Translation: CASSRTGGAYNEQFF.

The CDR3 reads CASSQGDTSGNTIYF. The DNA for the CDR3 is TGCGCCAGCAGCCAAGGGGACACCTCTGGAAACACCATATATTTT. The rearrangement uses TRBV4-1 and TRBJ1-3; D possibly corresponds to TRBD1 (6 bases). Trimming left V 1 base short and J 0 bases short, with 7 bases between. Germline CDR1 and CDR2: MGHRA and YSYEKL. The CDR3 totals 15 residues.

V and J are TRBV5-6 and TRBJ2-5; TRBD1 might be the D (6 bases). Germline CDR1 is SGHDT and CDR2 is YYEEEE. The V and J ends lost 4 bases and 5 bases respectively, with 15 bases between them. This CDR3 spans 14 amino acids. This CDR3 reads CASSITGFRETQYF. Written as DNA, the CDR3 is TGTGCCAGCAGCATTACAGGGTTTCGGGAGACCCAGTACTTC.